This T cell receptor beta chain emerged from a study of blood T cell repertoires in COVID-19. In the study overall: Researchers got acute and convalescent COVID-19 samples from the United States, Italy and Spain. PBMCs, B-cell-depleted T cells, or T cells provided the cDNA or gDNA that made up the material.

In the original processing: For nucleated cells, counts were estimated from reference gene primer amplification. Data came from immunoSEQ multiplex PCR; TCRdb stores just in-frame clones and leaves some out. V, J and clone size are those of that table, while D and trimming were read from the DNA. The table shows around 240,000 clones, with 84% occurring only once. This clone was seen only once. CDR3 length equals 20 residues. Per germline, CDR1 KGHSH and CDR2 LQKENI. The V segment lost 2 bases and the J segment 7 bases; nucleotides outside the gene matches: 14. The TCR originated in a woman in her thirties or forties who had recovered from COVID-19. The sequencing sample was made of peripheral blood. The chain has TRBV18 and TRBJ2-1, with 16 bases lining up with TRBD2. In DNA form, the CDR3 reads TGTGCCAGCTCACCATCTCCCGGGACTAGCGGGGGGGTACGCAGGAATGAGCAGTTCTTC. Amino acid sequence: CASSPSPGTSGGVRRNEQFF.